This TCR beta chain emerged from a study of beta chain features in type 1 diabetes. The length of the CDR3 is 16 residues. V lost 0 bases and J lost 0, with 9 bases in between. Germline V gene sequence: CDR1 GTSNPN, CDR2 SVGIG (reference sequence). Expressed TCRB transcripts got sequenced, as all isolated RNA was reverse transcribed. Sequenced naive, central memory and regulatory T cell samples produced an average of about 3.7 million reads. TCRdb's copy holds only in-frame clones and misses some; the assay was immunoSEQ multiplex PCR. There are hundreds of thousands of clones in the sample; 11% occur only once, and approximately 0.05% lies in the top ten. In this sample, this clone turned up a few times. Antigen unknown. Central memory, naive, regulatory and stem cell-like memory CD4+ cells were sorted by CD45RO/CCR7/CD25/CD127/CD95/CD27. Whole-study findings and limits: A pattern of fewer insertions and more deletions at VDJ junctions was seen in type 1 diabetes patients.

The source material was naive CD4+ T cells from blood. The receptor's source is a woman aged 18-29 years in good health. The chain joins TRBV30 to TRBJ2-6, with D unresolved. The chain's CDR3 is CAWSVSRSSGANVLTF. In DNA, the CDR3 is TGTGCCTGGAGTGTAAGCCGTAGCTCTGGGGCCAACGTCCTGACTTTC.